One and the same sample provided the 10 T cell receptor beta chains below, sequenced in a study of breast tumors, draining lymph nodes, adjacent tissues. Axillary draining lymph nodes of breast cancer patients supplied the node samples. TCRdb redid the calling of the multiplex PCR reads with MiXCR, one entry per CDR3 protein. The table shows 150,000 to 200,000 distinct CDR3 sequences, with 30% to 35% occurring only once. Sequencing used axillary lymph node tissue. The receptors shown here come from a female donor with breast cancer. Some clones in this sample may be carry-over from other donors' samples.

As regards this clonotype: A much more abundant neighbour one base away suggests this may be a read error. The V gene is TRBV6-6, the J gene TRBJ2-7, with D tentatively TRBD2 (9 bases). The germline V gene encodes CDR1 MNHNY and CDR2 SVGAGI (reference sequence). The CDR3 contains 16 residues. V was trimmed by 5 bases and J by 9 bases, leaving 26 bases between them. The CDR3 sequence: CASSPQGASGNSLQYF. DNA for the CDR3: TGTGCCAGCAGTCCCCAGGGGGCTAGCGGGAACTCCCTGCAGTACTTC.

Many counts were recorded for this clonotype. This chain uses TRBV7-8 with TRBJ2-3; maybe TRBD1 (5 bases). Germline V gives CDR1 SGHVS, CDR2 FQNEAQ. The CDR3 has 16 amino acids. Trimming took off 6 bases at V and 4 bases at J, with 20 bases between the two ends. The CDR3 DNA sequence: TGTGCCAGCAGGGAGCGTAGGGGCGGATGGGCAGATACGCAGTATTTT. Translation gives CASRERRGGWADTQYF.

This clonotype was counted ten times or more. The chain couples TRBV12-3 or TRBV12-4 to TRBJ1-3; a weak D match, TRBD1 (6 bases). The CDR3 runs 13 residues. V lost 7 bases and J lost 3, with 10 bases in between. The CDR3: CASNPGVGNTIYF. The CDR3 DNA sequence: TGTGCCAGCAATCCAGGGGTTGGAAACACCATATATTTT.

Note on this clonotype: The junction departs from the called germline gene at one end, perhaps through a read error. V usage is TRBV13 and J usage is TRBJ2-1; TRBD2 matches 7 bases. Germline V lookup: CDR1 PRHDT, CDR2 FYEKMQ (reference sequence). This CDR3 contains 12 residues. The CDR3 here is CVSSPGGNVQFF. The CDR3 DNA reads TGTGTCAGCAGCCCCGGGGGGAATGTGCAGTTCTTC.

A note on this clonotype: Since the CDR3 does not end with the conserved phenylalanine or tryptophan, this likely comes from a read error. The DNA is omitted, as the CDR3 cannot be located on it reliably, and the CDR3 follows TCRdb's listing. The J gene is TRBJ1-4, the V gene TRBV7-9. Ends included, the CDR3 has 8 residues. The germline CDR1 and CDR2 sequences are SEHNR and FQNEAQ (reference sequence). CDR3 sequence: CASSGTSI.

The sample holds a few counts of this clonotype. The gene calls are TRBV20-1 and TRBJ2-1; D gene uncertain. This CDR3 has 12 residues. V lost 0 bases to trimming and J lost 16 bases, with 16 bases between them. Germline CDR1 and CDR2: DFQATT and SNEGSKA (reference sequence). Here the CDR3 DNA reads TGCAGTGCTAGAGATCCAGCCGGACCCGCCTTCTTC. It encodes CSARDPAGPAFF.

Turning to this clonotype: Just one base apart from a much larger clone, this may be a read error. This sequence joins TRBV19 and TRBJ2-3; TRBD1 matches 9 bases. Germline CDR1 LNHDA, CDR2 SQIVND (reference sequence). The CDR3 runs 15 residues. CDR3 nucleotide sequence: TGTGCCAGTAGTACCGGGACAGGGAGCACAGATACGCAGTGTTTT. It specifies CASSTGTGSTDTQCF.

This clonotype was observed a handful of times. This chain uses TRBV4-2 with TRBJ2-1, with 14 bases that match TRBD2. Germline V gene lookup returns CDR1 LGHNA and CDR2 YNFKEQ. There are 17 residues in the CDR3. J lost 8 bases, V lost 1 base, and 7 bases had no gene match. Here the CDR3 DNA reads TGTGCCAGCAGCCAAGTCACGGGACTAGCGGGAGTCCATGAGCAGTTCTTC. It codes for CASSQVTGLAGVHEQFF.

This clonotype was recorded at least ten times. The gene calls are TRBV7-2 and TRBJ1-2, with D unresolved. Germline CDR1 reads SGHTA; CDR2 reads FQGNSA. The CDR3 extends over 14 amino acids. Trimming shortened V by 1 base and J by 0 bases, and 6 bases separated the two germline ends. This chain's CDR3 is CASSLVVTNYGYTF. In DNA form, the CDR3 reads TGTGCCAGCAGCTTAGTGGTCACTAACTATGGCTACACCTTC.

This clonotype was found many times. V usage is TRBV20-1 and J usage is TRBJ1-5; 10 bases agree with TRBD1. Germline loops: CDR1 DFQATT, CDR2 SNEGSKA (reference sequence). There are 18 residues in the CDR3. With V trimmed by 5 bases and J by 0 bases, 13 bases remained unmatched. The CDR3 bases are TGCAGTGCTCCCCCTGGGACAGGGGAGGGATATAGCAATCAGCCCCAGCATTTT. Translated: CSAPPGTGEGYSNQPQHF.